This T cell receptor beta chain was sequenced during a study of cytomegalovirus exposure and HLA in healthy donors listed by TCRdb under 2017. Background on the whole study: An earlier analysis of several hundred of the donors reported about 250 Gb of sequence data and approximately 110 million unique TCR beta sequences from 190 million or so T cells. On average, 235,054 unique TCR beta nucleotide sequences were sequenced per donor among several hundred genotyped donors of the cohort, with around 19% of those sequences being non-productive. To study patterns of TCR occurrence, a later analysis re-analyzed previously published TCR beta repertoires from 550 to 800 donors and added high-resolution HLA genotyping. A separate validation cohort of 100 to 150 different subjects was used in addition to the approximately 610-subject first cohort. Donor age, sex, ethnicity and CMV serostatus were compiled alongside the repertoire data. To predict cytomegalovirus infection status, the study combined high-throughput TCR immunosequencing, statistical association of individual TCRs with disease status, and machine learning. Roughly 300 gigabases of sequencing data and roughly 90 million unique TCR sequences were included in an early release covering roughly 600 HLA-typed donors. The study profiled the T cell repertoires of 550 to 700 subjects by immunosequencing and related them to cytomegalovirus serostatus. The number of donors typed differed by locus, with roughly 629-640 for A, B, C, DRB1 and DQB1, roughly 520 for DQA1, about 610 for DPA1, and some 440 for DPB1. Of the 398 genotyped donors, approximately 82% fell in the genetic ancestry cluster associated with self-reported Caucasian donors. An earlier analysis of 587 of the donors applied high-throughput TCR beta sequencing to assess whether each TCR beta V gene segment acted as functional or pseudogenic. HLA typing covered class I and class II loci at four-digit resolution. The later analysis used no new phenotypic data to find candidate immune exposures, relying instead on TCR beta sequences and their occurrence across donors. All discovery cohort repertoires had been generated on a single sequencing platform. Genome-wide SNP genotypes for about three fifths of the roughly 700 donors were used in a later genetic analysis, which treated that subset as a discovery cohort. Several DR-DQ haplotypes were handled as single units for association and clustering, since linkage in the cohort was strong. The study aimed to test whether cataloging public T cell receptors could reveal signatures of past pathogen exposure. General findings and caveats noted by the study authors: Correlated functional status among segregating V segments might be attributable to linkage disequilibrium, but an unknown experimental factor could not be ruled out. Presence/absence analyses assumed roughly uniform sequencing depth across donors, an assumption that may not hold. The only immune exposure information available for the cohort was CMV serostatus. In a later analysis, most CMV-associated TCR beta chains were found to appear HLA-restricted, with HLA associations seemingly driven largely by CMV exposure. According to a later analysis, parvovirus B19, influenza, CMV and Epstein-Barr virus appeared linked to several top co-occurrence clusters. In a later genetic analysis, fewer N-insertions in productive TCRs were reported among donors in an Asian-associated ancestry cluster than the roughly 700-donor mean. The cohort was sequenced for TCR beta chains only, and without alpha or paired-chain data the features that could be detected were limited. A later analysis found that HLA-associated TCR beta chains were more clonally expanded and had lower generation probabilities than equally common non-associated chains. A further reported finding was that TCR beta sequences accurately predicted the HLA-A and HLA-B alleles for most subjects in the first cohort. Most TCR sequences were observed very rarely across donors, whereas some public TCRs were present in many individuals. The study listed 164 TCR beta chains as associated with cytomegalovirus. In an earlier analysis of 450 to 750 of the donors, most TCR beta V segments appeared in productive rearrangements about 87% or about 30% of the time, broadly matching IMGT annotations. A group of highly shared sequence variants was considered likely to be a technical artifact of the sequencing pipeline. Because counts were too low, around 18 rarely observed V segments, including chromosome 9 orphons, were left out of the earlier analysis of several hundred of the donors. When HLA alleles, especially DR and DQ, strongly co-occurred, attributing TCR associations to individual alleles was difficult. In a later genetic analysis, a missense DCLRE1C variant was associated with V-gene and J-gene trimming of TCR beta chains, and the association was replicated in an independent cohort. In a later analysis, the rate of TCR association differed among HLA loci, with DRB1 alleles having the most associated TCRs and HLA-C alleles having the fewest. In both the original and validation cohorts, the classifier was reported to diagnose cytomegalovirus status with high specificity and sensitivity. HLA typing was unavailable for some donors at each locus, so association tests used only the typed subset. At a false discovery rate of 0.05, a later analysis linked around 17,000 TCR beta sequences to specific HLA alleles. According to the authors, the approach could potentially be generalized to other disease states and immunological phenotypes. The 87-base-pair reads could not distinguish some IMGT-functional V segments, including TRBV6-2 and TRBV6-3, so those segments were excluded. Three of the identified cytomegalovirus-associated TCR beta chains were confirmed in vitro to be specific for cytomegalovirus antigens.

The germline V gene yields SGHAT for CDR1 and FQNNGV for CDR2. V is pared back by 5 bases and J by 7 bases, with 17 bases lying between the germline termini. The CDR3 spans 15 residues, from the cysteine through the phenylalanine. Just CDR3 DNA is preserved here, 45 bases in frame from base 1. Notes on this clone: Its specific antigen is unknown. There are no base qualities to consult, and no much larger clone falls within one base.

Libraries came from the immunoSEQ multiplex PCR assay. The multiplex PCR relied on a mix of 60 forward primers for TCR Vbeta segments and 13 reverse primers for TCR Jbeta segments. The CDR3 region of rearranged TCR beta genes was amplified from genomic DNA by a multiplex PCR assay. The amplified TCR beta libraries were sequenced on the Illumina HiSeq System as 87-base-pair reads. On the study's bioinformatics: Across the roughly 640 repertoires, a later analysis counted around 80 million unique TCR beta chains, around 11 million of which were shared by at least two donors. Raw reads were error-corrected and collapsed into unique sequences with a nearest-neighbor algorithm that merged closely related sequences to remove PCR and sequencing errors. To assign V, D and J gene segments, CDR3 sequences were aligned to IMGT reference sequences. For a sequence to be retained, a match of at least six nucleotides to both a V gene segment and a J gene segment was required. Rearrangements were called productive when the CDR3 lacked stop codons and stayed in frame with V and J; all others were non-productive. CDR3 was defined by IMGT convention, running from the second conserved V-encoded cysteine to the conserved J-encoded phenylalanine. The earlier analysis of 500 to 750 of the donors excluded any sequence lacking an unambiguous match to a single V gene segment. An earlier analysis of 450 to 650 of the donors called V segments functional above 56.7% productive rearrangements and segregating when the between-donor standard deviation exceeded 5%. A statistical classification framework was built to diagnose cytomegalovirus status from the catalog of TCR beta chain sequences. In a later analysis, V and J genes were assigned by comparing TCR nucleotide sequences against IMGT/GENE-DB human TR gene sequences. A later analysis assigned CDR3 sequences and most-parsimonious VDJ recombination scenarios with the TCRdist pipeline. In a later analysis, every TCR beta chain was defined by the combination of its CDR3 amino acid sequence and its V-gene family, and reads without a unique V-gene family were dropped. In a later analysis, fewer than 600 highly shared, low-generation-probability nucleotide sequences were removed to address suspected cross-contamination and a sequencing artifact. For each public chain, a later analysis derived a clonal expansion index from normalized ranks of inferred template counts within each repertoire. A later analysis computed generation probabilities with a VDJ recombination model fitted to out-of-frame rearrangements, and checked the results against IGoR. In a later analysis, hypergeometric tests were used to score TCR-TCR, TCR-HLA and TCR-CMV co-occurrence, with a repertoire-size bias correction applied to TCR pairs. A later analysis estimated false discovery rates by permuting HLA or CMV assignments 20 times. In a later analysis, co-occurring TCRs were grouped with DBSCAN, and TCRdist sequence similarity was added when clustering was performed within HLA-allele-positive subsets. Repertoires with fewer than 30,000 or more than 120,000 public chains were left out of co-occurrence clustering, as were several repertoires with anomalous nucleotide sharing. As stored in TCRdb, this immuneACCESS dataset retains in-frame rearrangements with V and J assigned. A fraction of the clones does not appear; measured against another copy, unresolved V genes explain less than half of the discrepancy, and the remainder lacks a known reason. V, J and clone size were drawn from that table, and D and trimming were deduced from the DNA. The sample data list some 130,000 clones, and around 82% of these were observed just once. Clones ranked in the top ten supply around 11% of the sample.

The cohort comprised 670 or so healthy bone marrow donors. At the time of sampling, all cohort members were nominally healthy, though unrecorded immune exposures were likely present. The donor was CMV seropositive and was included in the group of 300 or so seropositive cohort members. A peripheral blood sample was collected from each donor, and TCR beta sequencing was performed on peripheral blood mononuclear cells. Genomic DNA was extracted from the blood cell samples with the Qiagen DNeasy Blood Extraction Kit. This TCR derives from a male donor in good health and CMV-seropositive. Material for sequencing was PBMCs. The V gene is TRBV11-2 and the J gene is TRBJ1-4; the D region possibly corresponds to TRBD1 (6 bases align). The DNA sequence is TGTGCCAGCAGCCCACCGGGGGGCGGGGTTGAAAAACTGTTTTTT. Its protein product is CASSPPGGGVEKLFF.